The T cell receptor (beta chain) described here comes from a study of OX40 agonist ivuxolimab in advanced cancers. Regarding the study as a whole: It was not determined which antigens were specifically recognized by the peripheral T cells that had undergone clonal expansion. Fewer expanded clones were found on average in CD4+ than in CD8+ T cells. Compared with others, partial responders at 0.1-3.0 mg/kg displayed clonal expansion among the lowest.

CDR1 is MGHRA, CDR2 YSYEKL, per germline. The CDR3 extends over 14 amino acids. Trimming removed 0 bases at V and 5 bases at J, with 9 bases between. Libraries were prepared by immunoSEQ multiplex PCR; TCRdb keeps only in-frame clonotypes and omits some of them. The table lists 98,000 or so clones, 80% to 90% of them singletons. A word on this clone: Its antigen is not identified.

The V and J genes are TRBV4-1 and TRBJ2-3; D unresolved. This receptor was obtained from an adult with an advanced solid tumor such as melanoma, head and neck, liver or kidney cancer. This specimen consisted of CD4+ or CD8+ T cells sorted from blood, obtained in a trial of the OX40 agonist ivuxolimab. The CDR3 sequence is CASSQDLRVDTQYF. CDR3 bases: TGCGCCAGCAGCCAAGATTTAAGAGTAGATACGCAGTATTTT.